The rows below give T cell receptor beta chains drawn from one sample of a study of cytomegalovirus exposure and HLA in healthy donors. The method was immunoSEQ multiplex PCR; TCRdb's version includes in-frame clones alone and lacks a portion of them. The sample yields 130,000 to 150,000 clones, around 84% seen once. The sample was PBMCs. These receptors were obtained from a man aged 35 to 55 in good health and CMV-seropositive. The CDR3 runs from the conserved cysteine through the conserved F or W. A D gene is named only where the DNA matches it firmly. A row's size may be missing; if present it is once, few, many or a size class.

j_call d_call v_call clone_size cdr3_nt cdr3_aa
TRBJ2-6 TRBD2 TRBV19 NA TGTGCCAGTAGAAGCGGGAGGGCTGGGGCCAACGTCCTGACTTTC CASRSGRAGANVLTF
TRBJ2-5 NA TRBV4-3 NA TGCGCCAGCAGCCAAGGATCAGGGCCCGGCCAAGAGACCCAGTACTTC CASSQGSGPGQETQYF
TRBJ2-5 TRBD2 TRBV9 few TGTGCCAGCAGCGTAGGGCTAGCGGAAGAGACCCAGTACTTC CASSVGLAEETQYF
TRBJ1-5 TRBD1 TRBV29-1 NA TGCAGCGCTACCACAGGGGTCGGGCAGCCCCAGCATTTT CSATTGVGQPQHF
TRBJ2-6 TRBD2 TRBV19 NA TGTGCCAGTAGTATCCCCCTAGCGGGAGGGGCTGGGGCCAACGTCCTGACTTTC CASSIPLAGGAGANVLTF
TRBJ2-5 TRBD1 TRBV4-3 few TGCGCCAGCAGCCCAGAAGGACAGGGAAGAGAGACCCAGTACTTC CASSPEGQGRETQYF
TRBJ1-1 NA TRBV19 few TGTGCCAGTAGTATGTGGCAGGGCTACACTGAAGCTTTCTTT CASSMWQGYTEAFF
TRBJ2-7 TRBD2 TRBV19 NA TGTGCCAGTAGTAACCGGGGGACTAGCGGAGACCCTTACGAGCAGTACTTC CASSNRGTSGDPYEQYF
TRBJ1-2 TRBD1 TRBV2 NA TGTGCCAGCACTAGGGACAGGGTCTATGGCTACACCTTC CASTRDRVYGYTF
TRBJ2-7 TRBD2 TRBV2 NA TGTGCCAGCAGTCTAGCGGGAGGAAGGTCCTACGAGCAGTACTTC CASSLAGGRSYEQYF
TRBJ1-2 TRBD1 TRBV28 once TGTGCCAGCAGGAAAACTTCCGGGACAGGGAACTATGGCTACACCTTC CASRKTSGTGNYGYTF
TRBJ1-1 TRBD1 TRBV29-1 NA TGCAGCGTCAAACAGGGGAATATGAACACTGAAGCTTTCTTT CSVKQGNMNTEAFF
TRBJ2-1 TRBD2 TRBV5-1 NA TGCGCCAGCAGCTTGGCCCCTCTAGCGGCATACAATGAGCAGTTCTTC CASSLAPLAAYNEQFF
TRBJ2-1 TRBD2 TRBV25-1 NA TGTGCCAGCAGTGAATCTGGGGGAGGGTACAATGAGCAGTTCTTC CASSESGGGYNEQFF
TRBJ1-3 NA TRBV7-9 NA TGTGCCAGCAGCGGGAAGGGGTCGGCTGGAAACACCATATATTTT CASSGKGSAGNTIYF
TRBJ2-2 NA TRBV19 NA TGTGCCAGTAGTTTTCCCAGGTGGGCTAGCGCCTCCTCCACCGGGGAGCTGTTTTTT CASSFPRWASASSTGELFF
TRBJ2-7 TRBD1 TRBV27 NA TGTGCCAGCGGTGACAGGGGCACTAAATACGAGCAGTACTTC CASGDRGTKYEQYF
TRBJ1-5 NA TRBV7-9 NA TGTTCCAGCAGCCGGGGGGATCAGCCCCAGCATTTT CSSSRGDQPQHF
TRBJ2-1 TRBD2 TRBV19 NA TGTGCCAGTAGCTTGGCCGGGACTAGCGGCTCTAATGAGCAGTTCTTC CASSLAGTSGSNEQFF
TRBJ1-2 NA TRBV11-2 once TGTGCCAGCAGCCTGTCGATGACGGGTATTACTAACTATGGCTACACCTTC CASSLSMTGITNYGYTF
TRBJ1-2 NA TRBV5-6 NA TGTGCCAGCAGCATATTGGCCGGGGGGCGGTCTGGCTACACCTTC CASSILAGGRSGYTF
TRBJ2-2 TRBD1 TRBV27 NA TGTGCCAGCAGTTTGGACAGGGGGCATACCGGGGAGCTGTTTTTT CASSLDRGHTGELFF
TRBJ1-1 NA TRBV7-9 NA TGTTCCAGCAGCACCTATGCGAACACTGAAGCTTTCTTT CSSSTYANTEAFF